Detailed here is one T cell receptor (beta chain). The data stem from a study of cytomegalovirus exposure and HLA in healthy donors. This PCR relied on a set of 60 Vbeta primers and 13 Jbeta primers. As handled by the study authors: Unique TCR beta chains totaled 80 million to 100 million in a later count, with roughly 11 million of them shared. Data came from immunoSEQ multiplex PCR; TCRdb stores just in-frame clones and leaves some out. That table is the source of V, J and clone size, and D and trimming were worked out from the DNA. The sample has some 150,000 clones; around 73% are singletons. The CDR3 has 14 amino acids. Trimming cost V 2 bases and J 5 bases, with 12 bases left between them. Germline CDR1 and CDR2: GTSNPN and SVGIG (reference sequence).

The source material was PBMCs. J is TRBJ1-4 and V is TRBV30; a possible D gene is TRBD1 (5 bases). The source is a female donor in good health and CMV-seronegative. CDR3: CAWSLGGRNEKLFF. CDR3 nucleotide sequence: TGTGCCTGGAGTTTGGGGGGAAGAAATGAAAAACTGTTTTTT.